This T cell receptor beta chain is drawn from a study of control samples from healthy donors and cancer patients. This CDR3 comprises 14 residues. Germline values: CDR1 MNHEY, CDR2 SVGAGI. The V gene end was trimmed by 6 bases and the J gene end by 4 bases; junction bases not matched to a gene: 8. Produced via immunoSEQ multiplex PCR; TCRdb's table is partial and in-frame only. The data hold some 250,000 clones, with around 80% observed a single time. This TCR came from a woman aged 55-69 years with lung cancer. Sequencing was carried out using PBMCs. This chain links TRBV6-5 with TRBJ1-2; 7 nucleotides align to TRBD1. The CDR3 loop is CASSPGTVIYGYTF. CDR3 in DNA: TGTGCCAGCAGCCCCGGGACAGTGATCTATGGCTACACCTTC.